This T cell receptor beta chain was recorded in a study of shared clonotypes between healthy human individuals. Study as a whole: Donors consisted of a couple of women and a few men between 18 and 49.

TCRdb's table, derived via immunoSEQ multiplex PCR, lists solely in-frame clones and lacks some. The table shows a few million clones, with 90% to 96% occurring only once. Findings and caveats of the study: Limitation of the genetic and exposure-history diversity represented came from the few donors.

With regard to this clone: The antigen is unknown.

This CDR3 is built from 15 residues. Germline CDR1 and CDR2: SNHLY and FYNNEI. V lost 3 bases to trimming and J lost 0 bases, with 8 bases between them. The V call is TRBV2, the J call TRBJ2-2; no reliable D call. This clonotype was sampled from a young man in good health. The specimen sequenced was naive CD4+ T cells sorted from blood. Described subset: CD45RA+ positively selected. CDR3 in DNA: TGTGCCAGCAGTGACTTGCGACCGAACACCGGGGAGCTGTTTTTT. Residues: CASSDLRPNTGELFF.